This record looks at one T cell receptor beta chain sequence and its context. The target of this receptor is not known. Per-base quality was not reported, and no clone a single base away is much larger than it. TCRbeta CDR3 regions were amplified from genomic DNA using the immunoSEQ Assay, a bias-controlled multiplex PCR. Under the source paper's analysis protocol: Within the assay, amplification of reference gene primers was used to estimate how many nucleated cells each sample contained. To quantify the absolute abundance of each unique TCRbeta CDR3 rearrangement, sequence reads were collapsed and filtered. Productive Simpson clonality was computed per sample as the square root of Simpson's diversity index over productive rearrangements. Imported from immuneACCESS, the table was reduced by TCRdb to in-frame sequences with V and J called. These copies leave out some clones; in studies compared against another copy, an unresolved V gene accounts for under half, and the cause of the remainder is not known. V and J calls and clone size come straight from that table; D and trimming were deduced from the DNA. The sample data list some 20,000 clones, and 80% to 90% of these were observed just once. Clones ranked in the top ten supply over 8.5% of the sample.

The sample belongs to a study of blood T cell repertoires in COVID-19 (dated by TCRdb to 2020 to 2021). General notes on the study: The collaborator samples originated in the United States, Italy and Spain and spanned the acute and convalescent phases of COVID-19. Where available, HLA class I and class II types were taken from metadata supplied by the sample provider and were not determined by assay-based typing. Subjects who had been exposed to COVID-19, were actively infected with it, or had recovered from it provided the deeply sampled blood TCRbeta repertoires that made up the dataset. The repertoires were released in a freely available public database intended as a resource for research on the immune response to SARS-CoV-2. A de-identified subject ID, COVID-19 status, age in years and sex were almost always included in the sample metadata. Samples were obtained from the ongoing ImmuneRACE study (first 160 participants) and from about 1,300 subjects provided by 6 global collaborators. The prospective study material was composed of cDNA or gDNA derived from T cells, B-cell-depleted T cells, or PBMCs.

Trimming removed 2 bases from V and 9 bases from J, leaving 15 bases between the germline ends. Inclusive of the bounding cysteine and phenylalanine, the CDR3 is 14 residues long. Here the CDR3 DNA is all that survives: 42 bases in frame from base 1. Reading the germline V gene gives CDR1 SGDLS and CDR2 YYNGEE. Each collaborating institution followed its own protocols to collect whole blood in K2EDTA tubes. For TCRbeta analysis, collaborators shipped samples as frozen whole blood, isolated PBMCs, or DNA extracted from either of those sample types. Study-level results and caveats: The quantity of clinical and demographic metadata differed by source and by participant and was supplied without curation.

The sequenced material came from peripheral blood. The V and J segments used are TRBV9 and TRBJ2-1; TRBD2 might be the D gene, on 6 matching bases. The sequence was obtained from a human donor in a cohort sampled during active COVID-19. At the DNA level, the sequence is TGTGCCAGCAGCGTGGGACTCCACTCCGGTGAGCAGTTCTTC. It codes for CASSVGLHSGEQFF.